The clone carrying this T cell receptor (beta chain) was recorded once. Its antigen is not known. The sample is drawn from a study of cytomegalovirus exposure and HLA in healthy donors. Study overall: Per a later analysis, the approximately 620 first-cohort and 120 validation repertoires shared one platform.

The method was immunoSEQ multiplex PCR; TCRdb's version includes in-frame clones alone and lacks a portion of them. Found here are roughly 300,000 clones, roughly 87% of them singletons; the top ten hold roughly 1.2%. Study-wide results and limits: Confirmation was obtained in vitro that a few CMV-associated chains are specific for CMV antigens. Around 160 TCR beta chains were listed as cytomegalovirus-associated.

The sequenced sample was PBMCs. The clonotype comes from a woman in her 30s in good health and CMV-seropositive.

As DNA, the CDR3 is TGCGCCAGCAGCCGAGAGGCGAACACCGGGGAGCTGTTTTTT. Translated, it gives CASSREANTGELFF. The V and J genes are TRBV4-3 and TRBJ2-2, with unresolved D. V was cut by 4 bases and J by 0 bases, with 6 bases left in between. Germline V gene data show CDR1 as LGHNA and CDR2 as YSLEER. The CDR3 is made up of 14 amino acids.